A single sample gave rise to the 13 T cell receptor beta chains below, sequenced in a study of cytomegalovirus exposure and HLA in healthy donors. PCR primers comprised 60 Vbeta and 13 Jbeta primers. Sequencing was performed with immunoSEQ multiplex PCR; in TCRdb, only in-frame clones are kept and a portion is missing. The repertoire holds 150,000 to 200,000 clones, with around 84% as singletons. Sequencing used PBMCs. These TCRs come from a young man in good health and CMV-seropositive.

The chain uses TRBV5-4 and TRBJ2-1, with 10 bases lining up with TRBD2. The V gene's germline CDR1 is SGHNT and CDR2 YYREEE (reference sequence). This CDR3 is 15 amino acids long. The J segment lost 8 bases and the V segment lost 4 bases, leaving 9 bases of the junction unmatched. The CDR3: CASSKRGGNFDEQFF. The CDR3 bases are TGTGCCAGCAGCAAGCGGGGGGGCAATTTCGATGAGCAGTTCTTC.

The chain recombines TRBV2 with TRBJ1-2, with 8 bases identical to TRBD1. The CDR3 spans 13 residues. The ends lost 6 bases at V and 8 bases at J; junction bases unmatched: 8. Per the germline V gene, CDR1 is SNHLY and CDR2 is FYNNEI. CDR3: CASREDRVEGYTF. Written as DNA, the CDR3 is TGTGCCAGCAGGGAGGACAGGGTGGAGGGCTACACCTTC.

The CDR3 DNA is TGCAGCGTTGTCGGGGGTGGATCCGGGGGAAAACTGTTTTTT. Translation gives CSVVGGGSGGKLFF. The rearrangement uses TRBV29-1 and TRBJ1-4, with D perhaps TRBD1 (5 bases). Trimming left V 4 bases short and J 10 bases short, with 19 bases between. This CDR3 is 14 amino acids long. Germline CDR1 reads SQVTM; CDR2 reads ANQGSEA. Full variable domain (outside the CDR3, taken from reference TRBV29-1 and TRBJ1-4): SAVISQKPSRDICQRGTSLTIQCQVDSQVTMMFWYRQQPGQSLTLIATANQGSEATYESGFVIDKFPISRPNLTFSTLTVSNMSPEDSSIYLCSVVGGGSGGKLFFGSGTQLSVL.

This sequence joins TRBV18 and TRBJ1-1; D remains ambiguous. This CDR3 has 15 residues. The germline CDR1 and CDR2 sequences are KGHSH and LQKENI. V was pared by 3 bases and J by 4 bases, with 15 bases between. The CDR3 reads CASSPVMGVGTEAFF. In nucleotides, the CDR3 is TGTGCCAGCTCACCCGTGATGGGAGTGGGCACTGAAGCTTTCTTT.

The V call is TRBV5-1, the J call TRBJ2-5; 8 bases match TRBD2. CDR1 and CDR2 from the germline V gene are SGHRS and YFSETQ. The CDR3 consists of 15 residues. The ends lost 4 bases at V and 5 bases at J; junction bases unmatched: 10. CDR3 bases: TGCGCCAGCAGCCCGGATACTAGCGGAGGGGAGACCCAGTACTTC. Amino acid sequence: CASSPDTSGGETQYF.

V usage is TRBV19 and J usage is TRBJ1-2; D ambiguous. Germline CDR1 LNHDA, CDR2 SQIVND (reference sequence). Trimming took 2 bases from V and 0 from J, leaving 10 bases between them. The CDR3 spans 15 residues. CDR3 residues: CASSIQHRSNYGYTF. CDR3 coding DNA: TGTGCCAGTAGTATACAACACAGATCTAACTATGGCTACACCTTC.

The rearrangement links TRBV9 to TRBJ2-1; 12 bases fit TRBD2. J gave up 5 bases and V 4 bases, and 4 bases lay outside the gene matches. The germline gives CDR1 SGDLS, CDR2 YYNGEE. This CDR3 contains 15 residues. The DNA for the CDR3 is TGTGCCAGCAGCCCTCCTAGCGGGGGGGACAATGAGCAGTTCTTC. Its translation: CASSPPSGGDNEQFF.

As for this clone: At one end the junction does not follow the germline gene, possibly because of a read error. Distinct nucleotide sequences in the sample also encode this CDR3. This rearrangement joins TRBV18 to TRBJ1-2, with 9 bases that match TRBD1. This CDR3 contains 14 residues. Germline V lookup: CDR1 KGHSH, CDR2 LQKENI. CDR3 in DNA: TGTGCCAGCTCGCGGACAGGGGCCTACTATGGCTACACTTTC. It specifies CASSRTGAYYGYTF.

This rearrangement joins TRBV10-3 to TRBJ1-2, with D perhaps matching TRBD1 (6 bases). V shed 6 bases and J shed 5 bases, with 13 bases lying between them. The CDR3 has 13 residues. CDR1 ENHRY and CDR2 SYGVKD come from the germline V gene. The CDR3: CAIRPGEEYGYTF. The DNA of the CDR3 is TGTGCCATCAGACCAGGGGAAGAGTATGGCTACACCTTC.

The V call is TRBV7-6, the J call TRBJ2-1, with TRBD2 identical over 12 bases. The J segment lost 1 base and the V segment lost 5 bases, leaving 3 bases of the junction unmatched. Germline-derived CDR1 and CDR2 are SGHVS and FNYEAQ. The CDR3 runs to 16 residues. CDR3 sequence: CASSASGGVSYNEQFF. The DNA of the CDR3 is TGTGCCAGCAGCGCTAGCGGGGGGGTTTCCTACAATGAGCAGTTCTTC.

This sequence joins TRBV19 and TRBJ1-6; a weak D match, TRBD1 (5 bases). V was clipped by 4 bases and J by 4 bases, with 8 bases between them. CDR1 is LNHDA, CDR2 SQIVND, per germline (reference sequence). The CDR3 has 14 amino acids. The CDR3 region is CASSTTVYNSPLHF. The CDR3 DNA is TGTGCCAGTAGTACGACAGTGTATAATTCACCCCTCCACTTT.

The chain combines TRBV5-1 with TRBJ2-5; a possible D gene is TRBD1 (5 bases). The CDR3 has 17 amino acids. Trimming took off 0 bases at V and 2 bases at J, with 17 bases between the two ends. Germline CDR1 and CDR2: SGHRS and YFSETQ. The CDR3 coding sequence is TGCGCCAGCAGCTTGGGAGTTGGGCAGGGCCGGCAAGAGACCCAGTACTTC. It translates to CASSLGVGQGRQETQYF.

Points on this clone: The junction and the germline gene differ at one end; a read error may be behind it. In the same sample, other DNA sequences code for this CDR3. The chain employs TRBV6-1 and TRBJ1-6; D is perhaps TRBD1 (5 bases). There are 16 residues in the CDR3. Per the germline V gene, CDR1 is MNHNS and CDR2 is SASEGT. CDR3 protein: CASSALGQGGNSPLHF. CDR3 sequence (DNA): TGTGCCAGCAGTGCCTTGGGCCAGGGCGGTAATTCACCCCTCCACTTC.